The rows below give T cell receptor beta chains drawn from one sample of a study of breast tumors, draining lymph nodes, adjacent tissues. TCRdb reprocessed the multiplex PCR reads via MiXCR and lists one record per CDR3 protein. The sample yields some 130,000 distinct CDR3 sequences, 20% to 25% seen once. The sequenced material came from axillary lymph node tissue. The receptor source for this set is a female donor with breast cancer. Some clones in this sample may be carry-over from other donors' samples. The CDR3 runs from the conserved cysteine through the conserved F or W. A D gene is named only where the DNA matches it firmly. The size of a clone is reported for some rows only, either as once, few or many, or as a class for expanded clones.

CDR3: CASSTTTTGNSYEQYF
DNA: TGTGCCAGCAGCACCACTACGACAGGAAACTCCTACGAGCAGTACTTC
size: few
D: NA
J: TRBJ2-7
length: 16
V: TRBV28

CDR3: CAWSWTSGLGDTRYF
DNA: TGTGCCTGGAGTTGGACTAGCGGGTTAGGAGATACGCGGTATTTT
size: many
D: TRBD2
J: TRBJ2-3
length: 15
V: TRBV30

CDR3: CASSIYGYPEAFF
DNA: TGTGCCAGTAGTATTTACGGGTACCCTGAAGCTTTCTTT
size: NA
D: NA
J: TRBJ1-1
length: 13
V: TRBV19

CDR3: CASSFTRTAGYEQYF
DNA: TGTGCCAGCAGCTTCACCCGGACAGCGGGCTACGAGCAGTACTTC
size: many
D: NA
J: TRBJ2-7
length: 15
V: TRBV7-2

CDR3: CASSVQGGSGNTIYF
DNA: TGTGCCAGCAGTGTCCAGGGAGGCTCTGGAAACACCATATATTTT
size: many
D: NA
J: TRBJ1-3
length: 15
V: TRBV2

CDR3: CASRGERQGVYSNQPQHF
DNA: TGTGCCAGCAGGGGGGAGAGGCAGGGGGTATATAGCAATCAGCCCCAGCATTTT
size: many
D: TRBD1
J: TRBJ1-5
length: 18
V: TRBV2

CDR3: CASAPDGDNQPQHF
DNA: TGTGCTAGTGCTCCCGACGGAGACAATCAGCCCCAGCATTTT
size: many
D: NA
J: TRBJ1-5
length: 14
V: TRBV12-5

CDR3: CASGAGSSYEQYF
DNA: TGTGCTAGTGGGGCTGGAAGCTCCTACGAGCAGTACTTC
size: many
D: NA
J: TRBJ2-7
length: 13
V: TRBV12-5

CDR3: CASSSLLAGGPDTQYF
DNA: TGTGCCAGCAGTTCCTTACTAGCGGGAGGGCCAGATACGCAGTATTTT
size: NA
D: TRBD2
J: TRBJ2-3
length: 16
V: TRBV28

CDR3: CSLNSHDRGSYNEQFF
DNA: TGCAGCCTCAATTCTCACGACAGGGGCAGCTACAATGAGCAGTTCTTC
size: many
D: TRBD1
J: TRBJ2-1
length: 16
V: TRBV20-1

CDR3: CASSLDYRAYNEQFF
DNA: TGTGCCAGCAGCTTAGACTACAGGGCCTACAATGAGCAGTTCTTC
size: many
D: NA
J: TRBJ2-1
length: 15
V: TRBV11-3

CDR3: CASSVRGTGAGNTIYF
DNA: TGTGCCAGCAGTGTGAGGGGTACAGGGGCTGGAAACACCATATATTTT
size: many
D: TRBD1
J: TRBJ1-3
length: 16
V: TRBV2

CDR3: CASIPSSGAGTGKLFF
DNA: TGCGCCAGCATCCCCTCGTCAGGGGCGGGCACCGGGAAGCTGTTTTTT
size: NA
D: NA
J: TRBJ2-2
length: 16
V: TRBV12-3/TRBV12-4

CDR3: CASSEGGQVFEAQYF
DNA: TGTGCCAGCAGTGAGGGGGGACAGGTCTTCGAGGCCCAGTACTTC
size: once
D: TRBD1
J: TRBJ2-5
length: 15
V: TRBV25-1

CDR3: CASALSGSSTDTQYF
DNA: TGTGCCAGCGCTTTGTCAGGTTCTAGCACAGATACGCAGTATTTT
size: few
D: NA
J: TRBJ2-3
length: 15
V: TRBV28

CDR3: CASSQGVHRGTRGYTF
DNA: TGCGCCAGCAGCCAAGGGGTGCACAGGGGGACGCGCGGCTACACCTTC
size: many
D: TRBD1
J: TRBJ1-2
length: 16
V: TRBV4-1

CDR3: CSATKGALNTEAFF
DNA: TGCAGTGCCACGAAGGGTGCTTTGAACACTGAAGCTTTCTTT
size: once
D: NA
J: TRBJ1-1
length: 14
V: TRBV20-1

CDR3: CASSPSPVRGRGWSPLHF
DNA: TGTGCCAGCAGCCCCTCACCGGTGAGAGGGCGTGGGTGGTCACCCCTCCACTTT
size: many
D: NA
J: TRBJ1-6
length: 18
V: TRBV6-5